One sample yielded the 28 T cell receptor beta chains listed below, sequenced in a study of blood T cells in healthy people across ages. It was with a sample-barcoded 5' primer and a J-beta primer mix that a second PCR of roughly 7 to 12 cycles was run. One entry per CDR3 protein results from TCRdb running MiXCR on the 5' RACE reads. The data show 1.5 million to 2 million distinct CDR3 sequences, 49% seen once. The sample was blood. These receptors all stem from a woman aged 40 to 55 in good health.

DNA for the CDR3: TGTGCCAGCAGTTTTAGAACTCCGGGACAGGGGGCTTACGAGCAGTACTTC. Translated: CASSFRTPGQGAYEQYF. The chain carries TRBV27 and TRBJ2-4; 12 positions match TRBD1. The tail of the sequence fits TRBJ2-7 better, so the J call may be wrong. This CDR3 has 17 residues. Germline CDR1 MNHEY, CDR2 SMNVEV (reference sequence).

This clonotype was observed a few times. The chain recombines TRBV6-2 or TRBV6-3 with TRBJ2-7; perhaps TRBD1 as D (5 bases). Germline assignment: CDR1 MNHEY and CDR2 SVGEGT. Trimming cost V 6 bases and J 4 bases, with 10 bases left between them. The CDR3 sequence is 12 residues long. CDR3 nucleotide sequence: TGTGCCAGCAGCGCTCGACAGTACGAGCAGTACTTC. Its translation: CASSARQYEQYF.

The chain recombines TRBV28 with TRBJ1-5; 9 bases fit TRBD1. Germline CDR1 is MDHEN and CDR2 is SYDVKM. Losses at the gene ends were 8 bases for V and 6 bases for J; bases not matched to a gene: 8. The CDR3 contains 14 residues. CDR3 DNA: TGTGCCAGCGAGTTAGGACAGGGGAGTCAGCCCCAGCATTTT. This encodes CASELGQGSQPQHF.

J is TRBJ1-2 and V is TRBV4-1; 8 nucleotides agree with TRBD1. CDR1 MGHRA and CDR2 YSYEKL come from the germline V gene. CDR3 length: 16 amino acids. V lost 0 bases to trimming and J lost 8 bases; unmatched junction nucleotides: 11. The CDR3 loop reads CASSQDPPAGTGGYTF. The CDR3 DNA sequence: TGCGCCAGCAGCCAAGATCCTCCTGCTGGGACAGGCGGCTACACCTTC.

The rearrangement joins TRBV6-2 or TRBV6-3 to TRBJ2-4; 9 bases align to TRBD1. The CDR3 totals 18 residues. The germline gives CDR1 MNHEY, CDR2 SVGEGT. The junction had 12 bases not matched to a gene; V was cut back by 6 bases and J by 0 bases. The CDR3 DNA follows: TGTGCCAGCAGCCCTGGACAGGGGCGAGGACTAGCCAAAAACATTCAGTACTTC. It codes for CASSPGQGRGLAKNIQYF.

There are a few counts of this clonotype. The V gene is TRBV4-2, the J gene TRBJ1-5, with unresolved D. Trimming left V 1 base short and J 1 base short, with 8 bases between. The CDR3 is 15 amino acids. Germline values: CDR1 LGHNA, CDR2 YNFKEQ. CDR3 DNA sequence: TGTGCCAGCAGCCAAGTGGGTCGGAGCAATCAGCCCCAGCATTTT. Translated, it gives CASSQVGRSNQPQHF.

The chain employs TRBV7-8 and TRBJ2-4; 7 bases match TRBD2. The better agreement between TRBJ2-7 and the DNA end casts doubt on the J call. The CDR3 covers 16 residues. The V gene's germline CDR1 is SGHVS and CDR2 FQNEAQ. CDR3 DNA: TGTGCCAGCAGACCGCGGTGCGGGAGCCTAACCTACGAGCAGTACTTC. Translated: CASRPRCGSLTYEQYF.

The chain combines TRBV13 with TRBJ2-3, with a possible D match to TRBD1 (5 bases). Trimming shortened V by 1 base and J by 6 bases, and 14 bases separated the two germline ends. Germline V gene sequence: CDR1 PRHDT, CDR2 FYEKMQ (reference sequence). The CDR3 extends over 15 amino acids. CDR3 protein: CASSLVQGMWDTQYF. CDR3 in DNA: TGTGCCAGCAGCTTAGTGCAGGGTATGTGGGATACGCAGTATTTT. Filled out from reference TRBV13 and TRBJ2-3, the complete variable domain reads AAGVIQSPRHLIKEKRETATLKCYPIPRHDTVYWYQQGPGQDPQFLISFYEKMQSDKGSIPDRFSAQQFSDYHSELNMSSLELGDSALYFCASSLVQGMWDTQYFGPGTRLTVL.

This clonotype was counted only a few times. The DNA of the CDR3 is TGTGCCATCAGTGATAGGGGGGTGTTAATGTACGAGCAGTACTTC. Its protein is CAISDRGVLMYEQYF. This rearrangement joins TRBV10-3 to TRBJ2-4; perhaps D is TRBD1 or TRBD2 (6 bases each). The J call may be faulty, since TRBJ2-7 better matches the DNA end. The CDR3 totals 15 residues. Per the germline V gene, CDR1 is ENHRY and CDR2 is SYGVKD.

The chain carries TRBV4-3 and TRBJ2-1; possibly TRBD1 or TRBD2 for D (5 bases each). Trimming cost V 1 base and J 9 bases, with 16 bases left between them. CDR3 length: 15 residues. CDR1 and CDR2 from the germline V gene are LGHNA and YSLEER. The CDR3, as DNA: TGCGCCAGCAGCCAAGTCGCAGGGACGGGTTCTGAGCAGTTCTTC. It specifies CASSQVAGTGSEQFF.

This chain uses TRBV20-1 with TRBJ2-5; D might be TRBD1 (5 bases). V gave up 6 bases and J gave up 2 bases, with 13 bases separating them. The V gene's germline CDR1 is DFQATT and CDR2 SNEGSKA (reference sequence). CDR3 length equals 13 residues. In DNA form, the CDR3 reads TGCAGTGCCTTTCTGGGGCAACAAGAGACCCAGTACTTC. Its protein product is CSAFLGQQETQYF.

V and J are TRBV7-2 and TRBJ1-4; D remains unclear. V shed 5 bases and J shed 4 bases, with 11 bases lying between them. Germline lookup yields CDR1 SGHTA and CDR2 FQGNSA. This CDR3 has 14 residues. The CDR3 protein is CASSAYSNNEKLFF. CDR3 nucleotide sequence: TGTGCCAGCAGCGCCTACAGCAATAATGAAAAACTGTTTTTT.

CDR3 amino acids: CAVRDRGVSGANVLTF. The CDR3 DNA reads TGTGCCGTCCGGGACAGGGGGGTTTCTGGGGCCAACGTCCTGACTTTC. The V and J genes are TRBV2 and TRBJ2-6, with 11 bases matching TRBD1. Germline V gene lookup returns CDR1 SNHLY and CDR2 FYNNEI. V lost 11 bases, J lost 1 base, and 7 bases stayed unmatched. CDR3 length: 16 residues. The full variable domain, with the rest looked up from reference TRBV2 and TRBJ2-6, is EPEVTQTPSHQVTQMGQEVILRCVPISNHLYFYWYRQILGQKVEFLVSFYNNEISEKSEIFDDQFSVERPDGSNFTLKIRSTKLEDSAMYFCAVRDRGVSGANVLTFGAGSRLTVL.

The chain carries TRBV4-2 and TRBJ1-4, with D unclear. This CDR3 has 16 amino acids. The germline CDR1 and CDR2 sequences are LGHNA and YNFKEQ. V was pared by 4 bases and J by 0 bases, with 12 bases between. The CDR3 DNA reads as TGTGCCAGCAGCCTGAGACTCCAACCAACTAATGAAAAACTGTTTTTT. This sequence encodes CASSLRLQPTNEKLFF.

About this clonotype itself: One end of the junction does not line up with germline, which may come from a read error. The CDR3 DNA follows: TGCAGTGCTAGTCCCGCCCGGCCGGGACAGGGTTACGGGCAGTACTTC. It specifies CSASPARPGQGYGQYF. V and J are TRBV20-1 and TRBJ2-7; 9 nucleotides line up with TRBD1. This CDR3 has 16 amino acids. Germline CDR1 DFQATT, CDR2 SNEGSKA (reference sequence).

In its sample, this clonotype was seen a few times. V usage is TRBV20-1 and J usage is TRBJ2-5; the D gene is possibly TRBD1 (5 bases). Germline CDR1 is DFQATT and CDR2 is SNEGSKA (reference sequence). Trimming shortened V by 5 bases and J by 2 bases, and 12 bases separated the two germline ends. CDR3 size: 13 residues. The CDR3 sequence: CSALRGGQETQYF. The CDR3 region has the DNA TGCAGTGCTTTAAGGGGCGGACAAGAGACCCAGTACTTC.

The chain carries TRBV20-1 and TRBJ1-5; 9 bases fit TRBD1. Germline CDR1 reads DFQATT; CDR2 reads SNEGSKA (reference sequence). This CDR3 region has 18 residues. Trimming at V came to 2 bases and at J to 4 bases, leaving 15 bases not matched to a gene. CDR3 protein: CSARHPLRRDRENQPQHF. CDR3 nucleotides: TGCAGTGCTAGACACCCCCTCCGCCGGGACAGGGAAAATCAGCCCCAGCATTTT.

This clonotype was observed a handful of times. CDR3 sequence: CASSPGTPSGNEKLFF. In DNA, the CDR3 is TGCGCCAGCAGCCCGGGGACGCCCTCCGGTAATGAAAAACTGTTTTTT. The J gene is TRBJ1-4, the V gene TRBV5-1; a weak D match, TRBD1 (5 bases). The CDR3 is made up of 16 amino acids. Germline lookup yields CDR1 SGHRS and CDR2 YFSETQ. V was clipped by 4 bases and J by 4 bases, with 17 bases between them.

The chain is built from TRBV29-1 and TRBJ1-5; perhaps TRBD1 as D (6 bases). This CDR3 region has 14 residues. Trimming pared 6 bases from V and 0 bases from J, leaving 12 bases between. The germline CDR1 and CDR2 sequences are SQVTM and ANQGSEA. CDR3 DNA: TGCAGCGTCCTACAGGGAAATAGCAATCAGCCCCAGCATTTT. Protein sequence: CSVLQGNSNQPQHF.

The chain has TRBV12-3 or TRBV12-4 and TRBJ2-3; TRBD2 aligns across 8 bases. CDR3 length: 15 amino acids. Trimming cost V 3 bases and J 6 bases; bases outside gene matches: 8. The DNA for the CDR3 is TGTGCCAGCAGTTTGCCGGGACTAGTAGCGGATACGCAGTATTTT. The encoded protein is CASSLPGLVADTQYF.

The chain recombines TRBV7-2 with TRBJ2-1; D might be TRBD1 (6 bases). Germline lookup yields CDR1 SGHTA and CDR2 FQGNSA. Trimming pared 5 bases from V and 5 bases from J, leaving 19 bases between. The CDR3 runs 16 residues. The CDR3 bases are TGTGCCAGCAGCCAAAGAGGGTGGGGGCCTAACAATGAGCAGTTCTTC. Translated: CASSQRGWGPNNEQFF.

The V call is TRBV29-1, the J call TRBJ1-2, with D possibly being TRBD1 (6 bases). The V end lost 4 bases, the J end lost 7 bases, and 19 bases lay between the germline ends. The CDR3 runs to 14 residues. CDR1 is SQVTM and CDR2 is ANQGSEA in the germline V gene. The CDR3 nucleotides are TGCAGCGTTGCCCCCGATGGGGGGCTGGCTGGCTACACCTTC. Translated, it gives CSVAPDGGLAGYTF.

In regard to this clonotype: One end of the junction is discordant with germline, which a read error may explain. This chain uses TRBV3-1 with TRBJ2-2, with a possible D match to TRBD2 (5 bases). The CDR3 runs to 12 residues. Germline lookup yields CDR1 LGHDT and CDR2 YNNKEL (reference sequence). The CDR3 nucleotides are TGTGCCAGCAGCCAAGGACACGGGAAGCTGTTTTTT. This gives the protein CASSQGHGKLFF.

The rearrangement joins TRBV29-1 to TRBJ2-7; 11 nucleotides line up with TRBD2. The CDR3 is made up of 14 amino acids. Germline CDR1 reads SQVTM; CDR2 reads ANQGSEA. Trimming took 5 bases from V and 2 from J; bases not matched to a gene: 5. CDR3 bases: TGCAGCGTTACTAGCGGGGGCCGTACCTACGAGCAGTACTTC. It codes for CSVTSGGRTYEQYF.

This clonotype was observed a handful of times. This chain's CDR3 is CASSKTTGGNEQFF. DNA of the CDR3: TGTGCCAGCAGCAAAACGACAGGGGGGAATGAGCAGTTCTTC. This chain links TRBV13 with TRBJ2-1, with 9 bases fitting TRBD1. The V and J ends lost 5 bases and 7 bases, in that order; junction bases with no gene match: 6. Germline CDR1 PRHDT, CDR2 FYEKMQ (reference sequence). There are 14 residues in the CDR3.

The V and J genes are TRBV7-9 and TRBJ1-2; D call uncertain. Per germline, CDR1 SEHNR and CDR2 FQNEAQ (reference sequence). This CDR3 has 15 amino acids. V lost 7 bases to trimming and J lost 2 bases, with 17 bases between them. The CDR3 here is CASNPAAGPNYGYTF. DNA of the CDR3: TGTGCCAGCAACCCGGCGGCAGGCCCCAACTATGGCTACACCTTC.

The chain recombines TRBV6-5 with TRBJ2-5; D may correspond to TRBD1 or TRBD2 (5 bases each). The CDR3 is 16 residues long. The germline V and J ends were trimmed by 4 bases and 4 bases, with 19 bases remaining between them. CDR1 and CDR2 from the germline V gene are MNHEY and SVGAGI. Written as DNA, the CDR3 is TGTGCCAGCAGTTTCCTGGATTCGGGACCCCGAGAGACCCAGTACTTC. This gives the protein CASSFLDSGPRETQYF.

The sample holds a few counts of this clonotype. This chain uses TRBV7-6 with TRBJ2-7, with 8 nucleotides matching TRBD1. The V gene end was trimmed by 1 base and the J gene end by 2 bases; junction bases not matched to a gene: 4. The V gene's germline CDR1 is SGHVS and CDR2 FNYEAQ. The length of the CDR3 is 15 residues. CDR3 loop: CASSLGETGAYEQYF. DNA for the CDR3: TGTGCCAGCAGCTTAGGAGAGACAGGGGCCTACGAGCAGTACTTC.